This T cell receptor (beta chain) was obtained from a study of cytomegalovirus exposure and HLA in healthy donors. Study-wide points: Later genetic work tied a missense DCLRE1C variant to beta-chain V and J trimming.

The PCR employed 60 Vbeta primers together with 13 Jbeta primers. The protocol was immunoSEQ multiplex PCR, while the TCRdb copy is restricted to in-frame clones and leaves out a portion. This repertoire includes 120,000 to 150,000 clones. Losses at the gene ends were 1 base for V and 3 bases for J; bases not matched to a gene: 6. The V gene's germline CDR1 is LNHNV and CDR2 YYDKDF (reference sequence). CDR3 size: 15 residues. Notes on this clone: The antigen is not known.

This TCR was recovered from a woman in her forties or fifties in good health and CMV-seronegative. Sample: PBMCs. V usage is TRBV15 and J usage is TRBJ2-7; 7 bases are a match to TRBD1. The CDR3, as DNA: TGTGCCACCAGCAGAGGAACAGGGGAGCGCTACGAGCAGTACTTC. Encoded protein: CATSRGTGERYEQYF.